This T cell receptor beta chain was sequenced in a study of metastatic and nonmetastatic thyroid tumors. Through MiXCR, TCRdb re-clonotyped the PCR reads. Of more than 65,000 clones listed, approximately 14% are singletons. The CDR3 sequence is 16 residues long. Germline V lookup: CDR1 LGHDT, CDR2 YNNKEL (reference sequence). Until they underwent thyroid surgery, no patient had received any treatment. Note on this clone: The junction departs from the called germline gene at one end, perhaps through a read error. Other DNA sequences in the same sample also yield this CDR3.

The material sequenced was blood. This chain connects TRBV3-1 to TRBJ1-3; D remains ambiguous. This TCR was sampled from a male donor with papillary thyroid cancer or a benign thyroid nodule (not recorded which). Some clones in this sample may be carry-over from other donors' samples. The CDR3 DNA reads as TGTGCCAGCAGCCTCTCGGGCCCCTTGGGTGGAAATACCATATATTTT. It encodes CASSLSGPLGGNTIYF.